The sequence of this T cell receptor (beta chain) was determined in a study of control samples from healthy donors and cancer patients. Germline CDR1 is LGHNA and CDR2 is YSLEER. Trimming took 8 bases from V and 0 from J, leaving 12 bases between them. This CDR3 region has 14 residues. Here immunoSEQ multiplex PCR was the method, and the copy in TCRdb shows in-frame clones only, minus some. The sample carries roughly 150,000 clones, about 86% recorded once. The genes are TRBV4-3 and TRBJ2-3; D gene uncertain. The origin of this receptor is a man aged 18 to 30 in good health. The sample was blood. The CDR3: CASGLSVSTDTQYF. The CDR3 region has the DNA TGCGCCAGCGGGCTCAGTGTTAGCACAGATACGCAGTATTTT.